This TCR beta chain originates from a study of T cell repertoires in cytomegalovirus infection. For the study at large: It can be stated that public TCR beta signatures indicated CMV infection as well as a matching HLA type. The study, taken as a whole, reports: Dominating the ex vivo response were HLA-C-restricted CMV-specific TCR beta clonotypes. Accumulated public TCR beta family frequency recognized individuals carrying CMV together with the relevant HLA.

TCRdb reprocessed the reads via MiXCR and lists one record per CDR3 protein. The sample shows 100,000 to 150,000 distinct CDR3 sequences, 7.5% to 9% of them seen only once. In this sample, this clonotype turned up many times. Its antigen is not identified. The receptor was isolated from a human donor in good health (CMV status not recorded). Some clones in this sample may be carry-over from other donors' samples. Sequencing input: PBMCs.

CDR3 residues: CASSIGQRNTGELFF. CDR3 nucleotide sequence: TGTGCCAGTAGTATCGGGCAGCGGAACACCGGGGAGCTGTTTTTT. This rearrangement joins TRBV19 to TRBJ2-2; no clear D. Trimming took 3 bases from V and 1 from J, leaving 9 bases between them. The CDR3 runs 15 residues. Germline V gene sequence: CDR1 LNHDA, CDR2 SQIVND (reference sequence). Using reference TRBV19 and TRBJ2-2 for the parts outside the CDR3, the full variable domain is DGGITQSPKYLFRKEGQNVTLSCEQNLNHDAMYWYRQDPGQGLRLIYYSQIVNDFQKGDIAEGYSVSREKKESFPLTVTSAQKNPTAFYLCASSIGQRNTGELFFGEGSRLTVL.